This T cell receptor beta chain is from a study of cytomegalovirus exposure and HLA in healthy donors. This clone came up once. The CDR3 spans 17 residues. Trimming took 2 bases from V and 2 from J, leaving 19 bases between them. Germline V CDR1 and CDR2: LNHDA, SQIVND (reference sequence). The PCR contained 60 Vbeta and 13 Jbeta primers. Sequencing used immunoSEQ multiplex PCR; TCRdb keeps in-frame clones, though not all of them. The sample includes 150,000 to 200,000 clones, approximately 79% of them seen just once. This chain links TRBV19 with TRBJ2-7; TRBD1 is a possible D gene (6 bases). The receptor's source is a woman aged 25 to 45 in good health and CMV-seropositive. Sequenced: PBMCs. For the CDR3, the DNA is TGTGCCAGTAGTATATCCGGAACAGGGTGGCCCGCCTACGAGCAGTACTTC. Its protein product is CASSISGTGWPAYEQYF.